The 14 T cell receptor beta chains given below trace back to one sample, sequenced in a study of blood T cell repertoires in COVID-19. Data came from immunoSEQ multiplex PCR; TCRdb stores just in-frame clones and leaves some out. The sample lists 40,000 to 55,000 clones; roughly 83% were seen once. Sequencing input: peripheral blood. The receptors derive from a man aged 50 to 60 with acute or convalescent COVID-19.

The rearrangement joins TRBV5-1 to TRBJ2-5; no reliable D call. The CDR3 contains 16 residues. Germline loops: CDR1 SGHRS, CDR2 YFSETQ. Trimming cost V 1 base and J 5 bases, with 18 bases left between them. CDR3 DNA: TGCGCCAGCAGCTTGTCCCCAGGAAGGTCTTTCGAGACCCAGTACTTC. This translates into CASSLSPGRSFETQYF.

V is TRBV5-6 and J is TRBJ2-7; 7 bases align to TRBD2. CDR3 length: 14 residues. Germline values: CDR1 SGHDT, CDR2 YYEEEE. V lost 2 bases to trimming and J lost 6 bases; unmatched junction nucleotides: 8. Here the CDR3 DNA reads TGTGCCAGCAGCTTTTGGGGGGGAGGTGGCGAGCAGTACTTC. Translation gives CASSFWGGGGEQYF.

V and J are TRBV19 and TRBJ1-5, with D uncertain. Trimming took 0 bases from V and 2 from J, leaving 14 bases between them. Germline CDR1 is LNHDA and CDR2 is SQIVND (reference sequence). The CDR3 totals 17 residues. CDR3 residues: CASSIDLMRYGNQPQHF. CDR3 in DNA: TGTGCCAGTAGTATAGATCTTATGAGATACGGCAATCAGCCCCAGCATTTT.

This clone was found once. V gene TRBV2 combines with J gene TRBJ1-6; perhaps TRBD1 as D (6 bases). V was pared by 6 bases and J by 8 bases, with 17 bases between. CDR3 size: 15 residues. Per the germline V gene, CDR1 is SNHLY and CDR2 is FYNNEI. CDR3 residues: CASRGHRRMDSPLHF. CDR3 bases: TGTGCCAGCAGGGGACATCGGAGGATGGATTCACCCCTCCACTTT.

The chain combines TRBV5-5 with TRBJ2-6; D unresolved. The germline CDR1 and CDR2 sequences are SGHKS and YYEKEE (reference sequence). Trimming cost V 4 bases and J 0 bases, with 11 bases left between them. The CDR3 consists of 16 residues. The CDR3 nucleotides read TGTGCCAGCAGCCATGGGCCTGGCTCTGGGGCCAACGTCCTGACTTTC. It translates to CASSHGPGSGANVLTF.

This clone was seen only a few times. At one end the junction does not follow the germline gene, possibly because of a read error. The chain links TRBV5-1 to TRBJ1-1; 7 bases are a match to TRBD1. Germline V lookup: CDR1 SGHRS, CDR2 YFSETQ. The CDR3 totals 18 residues. CDR3 bases: TGCGCCAGCAGTCTTGGTCTACAGGGGAGAACACTGAAGCTTCCCGCCCTCTTT. Encoded protein: CASSLGLQGRTLKLPALF.

The chain links TRBV5-4 to TRBJ2-7; 9 bases align to TRBD2. V lost 0 bases, J lost 4 bases, and 8 bases stayed unmatched. The CDR3 has 16 residues. The germline V gene has CDR1 SGHNT and CDR2 YYREEE (reference sequence). CDR3 amino acids: CASSLASSGAQYEQYF. The DNA for the CDR3 is TGTGCCAGCAGCTTGGCGTCTAGCGGGGCTCAATACGAGCAGTACTTC.

The J gene is TRBJ2-5, the V gene TRBV9; possible D gene TRBD1, 6 bases. Germline V gene data show CDR1 as SGDLS and CDR2 as YYNGEE. V was trimmed by 4 bases and J by 2 bases, leaving 15 bases between them. The CDR3 is 15 residues long. CDR3 DNA sequence: TGTGCCAGCAGCATCCGGACAGCCCTTCAAGAGACCCAGTACTTC. Translating it yields CASSIRTALQETQYF. The full variable domain, completed using reference TRBV9 and TRBJ2-5, is DSGVTQTPKHLITATGQRVTLRCSPRSGDLSVYWYQQSLDQGLQFLIQYYNGEERAKGNILERFSAQQFPDLHSELNLSSLELGDSALYFCASSIRTALQETQYFGPGTRLLVL.

This chain connects TRBV24-1 to TRBJ1-4, with 8 positions matching TRBD1. V was clipped by 9 bases and J by 7 bases; unmatched bases: 6. The V gene's germline CDR1 is KGHDR and CDR2 SFDVKD. The CDR3 is made up of 13 amino acids. The CDR3 region has the DNA TGTGCCACCGAGGACAGGGCGGCTGAAAAACTGTTTTTT. Translating gives CATEDRAAEKLFF.

CDR3 nucleotides: TGTGCCAGCAGTCAAACAGGGGGTAACACTGAAGCTTTCTTT. It codes for CASSQTGGNTEAFF. This rearrangement joins TRBV6-5 to TRBJ1-1, with 8 bases fitting TRBD1. Germline V CDR1 and CDR2: MNHEY, SVGAGI. J was trimmed by 2 bases and V by 5 bases; bases with no gene match: 4. The CDR3 is 14 residues long.

CDR3 DNA sequence: TGTGCCAGCAGCTTAATAGGATTAGGGACTAGCGGGAGGGGGTACAATGAGCAGTTCTTC. This translates into CASSLIGLGTSGRGYNEQFF. The chain uses TRBV13 and TRBJ2-1, with 16 bases lining up with TRBD2. V lost 2 bases and J lost 4; bases outside the gene matches: 11. Germline lookup yields CDR1 PRHDT and CDR2 FYEKMQ (reference sequence). The CDR3 spans 20 residues. The full variable domain, in which reference TRBV13 and TRBJ2-1 provide the parts outside the CDR3, is AAGVIQSPRHLIKEKRETATLKCYPIPRHDTVYWYQQGPGQDPQFLISFYEKMQSDKGSIPDRFSAQQFSDYHSELNMSSLELGDSALYFCASSLIGLGTSGRGYNEQFFGPGTRLTVL.

This clone was recorded a few times. The rearrangement uses TRBV5-5 and TRBJ2-7; TRBD1 matches at 7 bases. CDR1 and CDR2 (germline): SGHKS, YYEKEE (reference sequence). This CDR3 has 14 amino acids. The V segment lost 2 bases and the J segment 3 bases; nucleotides outside the gene matches: 5. This chain's CDR3 is CASSLDGDSYEQYF. In nucleotides, the CDR3 is TGTGCCAGCAGCTTAGATGGGGACAGCTACGAGCAGTACTTC.

The chain links TRBV28 to TRBJ1-2; no clear D. Trimming took off 5 bases at V and 8 bases at J, with 9 bases between the two ends. Germline CDR1 reads MDHEN; CDR2 reads SYDVKM. This CDR3 contains 11 residues. CDR3 in amino acids: CASSQRAGYTF. The CDR3 nucleotides are TGTGCCAGCAGTCAGAGGGCGGGCTACACCTTC.

CDR3 sequence reads: CASYRNLNTEAFF. Written as DNA, the CDR3 is TGTGCCAGCTACAGGAATCTGAACACTGAAGCTTTCTTT. The chain recombines TRBV2 with TRBJ1-1; possible D gene TRBD1, 5 bases. The germline CDR1 and CDR2 sequences are SNHLY and FYNNEI. The CDR3 contains 13 residues. Trimming removed 8 bases at V and 0 bases at J, with 10 bases between.